Listed below are T cell receptor beta chains from one sample, sequenced in a study of vaccination and CD4 T cells after COVID-19. These receptors lack a known antigen. One entry per CDR3 protein results from TCRdb running MiXCR on the PCR reads. The table includes more than 8,000 distinct CDR3 sequences, 45% to 65% detected once. Sequencing was carried out using CD4+ T cells from blood, cultured in vitro. Receptors originate from a human donor who had recovered from COVID-19. The CDR3 runs from the conserved cysteine through the conserved F or W. The order of the fields is J gene, V gene, D gene, clone size, CDR3 protein, CDR3 DNA. The D gene is left open where the match is weak. Clone size is not always given. Where it is, it says once, few, many or a class for expanded clones.

TRBJ1-1	TRBV30	TRBD1	few	CAWGDRANTEAFF	TGTGCCTGGGGGGACAGGGCCAACACTGAAGCTTTCTTT
TRBJ1-1	TRBV11-3	NA	once	CASSLGQSNTEAFF	TGTGCCAGCAGCTTAGGACAGAGCAACACTGAAGCTTTCTTT
TRBJ1-1	TRBV7-9	NA	NA	CASSFTMNTEAFF	TGTGCCAGCAGCTTCACTATGAACACTGAAGCTTTCTTT
TRBJ1-1	TRBV6-1	TRBD1	NA	CASSEAHYRGRGTEAFF	TGTGCCAGCAGTGAAGCGCATTACAGGGGGCGGGGGACTGAAGCTTTCTTT
TRBJ2-5	TRBV30	TRBD2	NA	CAWTRGSQETQYF	TGTGCCTGGACGCGGGGGAGTCAAGAGACCCAGTACTTC
TRBJ1-1	TRBV10-1	NA	NA	CASSDTGDTEAFF	TGCGCCAGCAGTGATACGGGGGACACTGAAGCTTTCTTT
TRBJ2-2	TRBV11-3	TRBD1	few	CASSATTGFLGPAGELFF	TGTGCCAGCAGCGCAACGACAGGGTTTCTCGGGCCCGCCGGGGAGCTGTTTTTT
TRBJ1-5	TRBV20-1	TRBD1	NA	CSADSGTGVNQPQHF	TGCAGTGCTGATTCCGGGACAGGAGTCAATCAGCCCCAGCATTTT
TRBJ1-2	TRBV6-1	NA	few	CASSKGPWSEGYTF	TGTGCCAGCTCAAAGGGTCCCTGGAGTGAAGGCTACACCTTC
TRBJ1-6	TRBV19	NA	NA	CASSPGDRRNSPLHF	TGTGCCAGTAGTCCGGGGGACCGCCGAAATTCACCCCTCCACTTT
TRBJ2-3	TRBV6-1	NA	few	CASRNGDTQYF	TGTGCCAGCAGGAATGGAGATACGCAGTATTTT
TRBJ1-1	TRBV7-9	NA	NA	CASSLGSGTAVTEAFF	TGTGCCAGCAGCTTGGGCTCCGGGACGGCGGTGACTGAAGCTTTCTTT
TRBJ2-7	TRBV9	TRBD1	NA	CASSVGTGGSEQYF	TGTGCCAGCAGCGTTGGGACAGGGGGATCCGAGCAGTACTTC
TRBJ2-7	TRBV10-1	NA	NA	CASSTTGSTYEQYF	TGCGCCAGCAGTACGACAGGTTCAACCTACGAGCAGTACTTC
TRBJ2-7	TRBV29-1	TRBD1	NA	CSAGTGSYEQYF	TGCAGCGCAGGGACAGGGTCCTACGAGCAGTACTTC
TRBJ2-1	TRBV12-3/TRBV12-4	NA	few	CASSFWGNEQFF	TGTGCCAGCAGTTTCTGGGGTAATGAGCAGTTCTTC
TRBJ1-1	TRBV6-1	NA	few	CASSRTAFVGMNTEAFF	TGTGCCAGCAGTAGGACAGCATTCGTAGGAATGAACACTGAAGCTTTCTTT
TRBJ2-3	TRBV11-3	TRBD2	NA	CASSFGLSGGATDTQYF	TGTGCCAGCAGCTTTGGTCTTAGCGGGGGGGCAACAGATACGCAGTATTTT
TRBJ1-3	TRBV30	TRBD1	once	CAWRKPGQGNSGNTIYF	TGTGCCTGGAGGAAACCCGGACAGGGGAACTCTGGAAACACCATATATTTT
TRBJ2-7	TRBV5-1	NA	NA	CASSPTPTDYEQYF	TGCGCCAGCAGCCCGACCCCGACCGACTACGAGCAGTACTTC